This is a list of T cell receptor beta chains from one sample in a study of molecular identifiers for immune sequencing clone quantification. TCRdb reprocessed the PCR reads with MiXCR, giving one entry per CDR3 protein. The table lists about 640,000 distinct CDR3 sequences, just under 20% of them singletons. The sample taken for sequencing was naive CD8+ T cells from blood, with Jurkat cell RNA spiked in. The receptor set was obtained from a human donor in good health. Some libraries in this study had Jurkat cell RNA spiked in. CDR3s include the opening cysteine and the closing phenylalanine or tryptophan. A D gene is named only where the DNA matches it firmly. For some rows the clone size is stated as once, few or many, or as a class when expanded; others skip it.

CDR3 DNA: TGTGCCAGCAGCGCCGGCTTCGCAGGATACGAGCAGTGCTTC; CDR3 protein: CASSAGFAGYEQCF; J gene: TRBJ2-7; V gene: TRBV9; D gene: -; clone size: -
CDR3 DNA: TGCGCCAGCAGCCAAGTCAGGGGCGAGAATCAGCCCCAGCATTTT; CDR3 protein: CASSQVRGENQPQHF; J gene: TRBJ1-5; V gene: TRBV4-1; D gene: -; clone size: many
CDR3 DNA: TGTGCCAGCAGTTTGCCGGGAACCATCTCCGTCGAGCAGTACTTC; CDR3 protein: CASSLPGTISVEQYF; J gene: TRBJ2-7; V gene: TRBV6-2/TRBV6-3; D gene: -; clone size: many
CDR3 DNA: TGCGCCAGCAGCCCGGACGCCAGGGCTGAAGCTTTCTTT; CDR3 protein: CASSPDARAEAFF; J gene: TRBJ1-1; V gene: TRBV5-1; D gene: -; clone size: -
CDR3 DNA: TGTGCCAGCAGCCACACCGGGAAAAAGGATGAAAAACTGTTTTTT; CDR3 protein: CASSHTGKKDEKLFF; J gene: TRBJ1-4; V gene: TRBV3-2; D gene: -; clone size: -
CDR3 DNA: TGTGCCAGCAGCTTAAGGGACAGGGTCCACGAGCAGTACTTC; CDR3 protein: CASSLRDRVHEQYF; J gene: TRBJ2-7; V gene: TRBV7-2; D gene: TRBD1; clone size: -
CDR3 DNA: TGTGCCTGGAGCATATTGGGGGGGATTCGGTTCTTC; CDR3 protein: CAWSILGGIRFF; J gene: TRBJ2-1; V gene: TRBV30; D gene: TRBD2; clone size: many
CDR3 DNA: TGTGCCAGCAGTTTTCGGGGGCGCATGGCCGGGGAGCTGTTTTTT; CDR3 protein: CASSFRGRMAGELFF; J gene: TRBJ2-2; V gene: TRBV28; D gene: -; clone size: many
CDR3 DNA: TGTGCCAGCAGCTGGACAGGGGAAGAAAAACTGTTTTTT; CDR3 protein: CASSWTGEEKLFF; J gene: TRBJ1-4; V gene: TRBV7-9; D gene: TRBD1; clone size: many
CDR3 DNA: TGTGCCAGCAGCCGTGGCCGGTACCAGCGGGGCTACAATGAGCAGTTCTTC; CDR3 protein: CASSRGRYQRGYNEQFF; J gene: TRBJ2-1; V gene: TRBV5-6; D gene: TRBD2; clone size: many
CDR3 DNA: TGTGCCAGCAGTGAAGGGGGGCTTTGGTACGAGCAGTACTTC; CDR3 protein: CASSEGGLWYEQYF; J gene: TRBJ2-7; V gene: TRBV2; D gene: -; clone size: -
CDR3 DNA: TGTGCCAGCAGTTATTCCCACAGGGACTCCTACGAGCAGTACTTC; CDR3 protein: CASSYSHRDSYEQYF; J gene: TRBJ2-7; V gene: TRBV6-5; D gene: -; clone size: many
CDR3 DNA: TGCGCCAGCAGCTACACAGGGGGCACTGAAGCTTTCTTT; CDR3 protein: CASSYTGGTEAFF; J gene: TRBJ1-1; V gene: TRBV6-5; D gene: TRBD1; clone size: many
CDR3 DNA: TGTGCCAGCAGTTACAACTCAGATACGCAGTATTTT; CDR3 protein: CASSYNSDTQYF; J gene: TRBJ2-3; V gene: TRBV6-2/TRBV6-3; D gene: -; clone size: many
CDR3 DNA: TGTGCCAGCAGTTTATATGGCTCTGGGGGGTTTAGCACAGATACGCAGTATTTT; CDR3 protein: CASSLYGSGGFSTDTQYF; J gene: TRBJ2-3; V gene: TRBV27; D gene: -; clone size: many
CDR3 DNA: TGTGCCAGCAGTCGAACGGGGGGGTCCAATTCACCCCTCCACTTT; CDR3 protein: CASSRTGGSNSPLHF; J gene: TRBJ1-6; V gene: TRBV27; D gene: -; clone size: few
CDR3 DNA: TGTGCCAGCAGTTTAGGGCAGTTCTACGAGCAGTGCTTC; CDR3 protein: CASSLGQFYEQCF; J gene: TRBJ2-7; V gene: TRBV12-3/TRBV12-4; D gene: -; clone size: -
CDR3 DNA: TGTGCCAGCAGCTTAGGGCGCGGGTGGACTGAAGCTTTCTTT; CDR3 protein: CASSLGRGWTEAFF; J gene: TRBJ1-1; V gene: TRBV7-2; D gene: -; clone size: many
CDR3 DNA: TGTGCCGGCGGGACAGGGTCCTACGAGCAGTACTTC; CDR3 protein: CAGGTGSYEQYF; J gene: TRBJ2-7; V gene: TRBV2; D gene: TRBD1; clone size: many
CDR3 DNA: TGTGCCATCAACAGGAGGGGAAACAGGGGGCTCCCCTCCTACTCTGGGGCCAACGTCCTGACTTTC; CDR3 protein: CAINRRGNRGLPSYSGANVLTF; J gene: TRBJ2-6; V gene: TRBV2; D gene: TRBD1; clone size: many
CDR3 DNA: TGTGCCAGCAGTTCCGGGACAGCCACACTCTATGGCTACACCTTC; CDR3 protein: CASSSGTATLYGYTF; J gene: TRBJ1-2; V gene: TRBV27; D gene: TRBD1; clone size: few
CDR3 DNA: TGTGCCAGCAGCTTAATCGGCGGGAGCCTCTTCTACAATGAGCAGTTCTTC; CDR3 protein: CASSLIGGSLFYNEQFF; J gene: TRBJ2-1; V gene: TRBV7-3; D gene: TRBD2; clone size: -
CDR3 DNA: TGTGCCAGCAGCTCGGGTTATGGGAATGAAAAACTGTTTTTT; CDR3 protein: CASSSGYGNEKLFF; J gene: TRBJ1-4; V gene: TRBV7-9; D gene: -; clone size: many
CDR3 DNA: TGTGCCAGCAGCGTAGGAAGTAGCGGGGGGAGCGAGCAGTACTTC; CDR3 protein: CASSVGSSGGSEQYF; J gene: TRBJ2-7; V gene: TRBV9; D gene: TRBD2; clone size: many
CDR3 DNA: TGTGCCAGCAGCTTCGGTGCAGTTGTCTCCTACGAGCAGTACTTC; CDR3 protein: CASSFGAVVSYEQYF; J gene: TRBJ2-7; V gene: TRBV11-2; D gene: -; clone size: many
CDR3 DNA: TGTGCCAGCAGCCACACGGGATCGACTGAAGCTTTCTTT; CDR3 protein: CASSHTGSTEAFF; J gene: TRBJ1-1; V gene: TRBV6-2/TRBV6-3; D gene: -; clone size: many
CDR3 DNA: TGTGCCAGCAGTGAGGACCCGGGACCGGGTGAAAAACTGTTTTTT; CDR3 protein: CASSEDPGPGEKLFF; J gene: TRBJ1-4; V gene: TRBV2; D gene: -; clone size: many
CDR3 DNA: TGTGCCACTCAGGGGGCATCCGGGGAGCTGTTTTTT; CDR3 protein: CATQGASGELFF; J gene: TRBJ2-2; V gene: TRBV12-3/TRBV12-4; D gene: TRBD1; clone size: many
CDR3 DNA: TGTGCCAGCAGCTACGTGGCAGAATATGGCTACACCTTC; CDR3 protein: CASSYVAEYGYTF; J gene: TRBJ1-2; V gene: TRBV6-2/TRBV6-3; D gene: -; clone size: -
CDR3 DNA: TGTGCCAGCAGCTTAGAACCGCAGGATGAGCAGTTCTTC; CDR3 protein: CASSLEPQDEQFF; J gene: TRBJ2-1; V gene: TRBV11-2; D gene: -; clone size: -
CDR3 DNA: TGTGCCAGCACCCTTCTGTGGGACAGGACGAACACCGGGGAGCTGTTTTTT; CDR3 protein: CASTLLWDRTNTGELFF; J gene: TRBJ2-2; V gene: TRBV27; D gene: TRBD1; clone size: few
CDR3 DNA: TGTGCCAGCAGTTTATCCGGGGTAAGAGGTTCTAATCAGCCCCAGCATTTT; CDR3 protein: CASSLSGVRGSNQPQHF; J gene: TRBJ1-5; V gene: TRBV28; D gene: -; clone size: many
CDR3 DNA: TGTGCCAGCAGTCCCGGGGGCGGACCAGAGACCCAGTACTTC; CDR3 protein: CASSPGGGPETQYF; J gene: TRBJ2-5; V gene: TRBV2; D gene: -; clone size: many
CDR3 DNA: TGCAGTGCTAGGACTCGGGACTCGACCTACAATGAGCAGTTCTTC; CDR3 protein: CSARTRDSTYNEQFF; J gene: TRBJ2-1; V gene: TRBV20-1; D gene: -; clone size: -
CDR3 DNA: TGTGCCAGCAGCGAGACAGGGATCAACAATGAGCAGTTCTTC; CDR3 protein: CASSETGINNEQFF; J gene: TRBJ2-1; V gene: TRBV13; D gene: TRBD1; clone size: -
CDR3 DNA: TGTGCCAGCAGTTACAACGACAGGGGGTACGAGCAGTACTTC; CDR3 protein: CASSYNDRGYEQYF; J gene: TRBJ2-7; V gene: TRBV6-2/TRBV6-3; D gene: TRBD1; clone size: many
CDR3 DNA: TGTGCCTGGAGTGTGGGCAGGGGGCTTGAAGCTTTCTTT; CDR3 protein: CAWSVGRGLEAFF; J gene: TRBJ1-1; V gene: TRBV30; D gene: TRBD1; clone size: many
CDR3 DNA: TGTGCCAGCAGTTACGGACAGGGGCCAGACACCGGGGAGCTGTTTTTT; CDR3 protein: CASSYGQGPDTGELFF; J gene: TRBJ2-2; V gene: TRBV6-5; D gene: TRBD1; clone size: -
CDR3 DNA: TGTGCCAGCAGCCCGGGACAGGGCCTTGAAAAACTGTTTTTT; CDR3 protein: CASSPGQGLEKLFF; J gene: TRBJ1-4; V gene: TRBV6-2/TRBV6-3; D gene: TRBD1; clone size: many
CDR3 DNA: TGTGCCAGCAGGAGGGACAGGGGAGAAAACTACGAGCAGTACTTC; CDR3 protein: CASRRDRGENYEQYF; J gene: TRBJ2-7; V gene: TRBV5-8; D gene: TRBD1; clone size: -
CDR3 DNA: TGTGCCAGCACCTCTGGGTCGATAGTCGAGCAGTACTTC; CDR3 protein: CASTSGSIVEQYF; J gene: TRBJ2-7; V gene: TRBV6-6; D gene: -; clone size: many
CDR3 DNA: TGTGCCAGCAGCTTAGTGACAGTCGGGATTGAAGCTTTCTTT; CDR3 protein: CASSLVTVGIEAFF; J gene: TRBJ1-1; V gene: TRBV7-2; D gene: -; clone size: many
CDR3 DNA: TGTGCCAGTAGTATCGTGTCGGGATATGAGCAGTTCTTC; CDR3 protein: CASSIVSGYEQFF; J gene: TRBJ2-1; V gene: TRBV19; D gene: -; clone size: many
CDR3 DNA: TGTGCCAGCAGCCCACATAGCGGGCCCACTCAAGAGACCCAGTACTTC; CDR3 protein: CASSPHSGPTQETQYF; J gene: TRBJ2-5; V gene: TRBV12-3/TRBV12-4; D gene: TRBD2; clone size: many